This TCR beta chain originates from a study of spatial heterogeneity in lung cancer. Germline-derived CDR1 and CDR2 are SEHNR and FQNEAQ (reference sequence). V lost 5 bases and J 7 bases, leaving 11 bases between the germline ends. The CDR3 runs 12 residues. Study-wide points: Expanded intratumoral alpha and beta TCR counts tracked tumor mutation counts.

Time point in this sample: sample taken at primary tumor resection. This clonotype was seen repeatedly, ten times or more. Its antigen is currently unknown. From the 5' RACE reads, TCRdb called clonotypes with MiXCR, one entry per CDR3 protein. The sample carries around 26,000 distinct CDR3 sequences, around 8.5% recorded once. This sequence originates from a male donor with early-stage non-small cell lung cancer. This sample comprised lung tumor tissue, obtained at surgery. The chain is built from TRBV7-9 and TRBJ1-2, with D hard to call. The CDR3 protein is CASSQSRVGYTF. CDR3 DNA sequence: TGTGCCAGCAGCCAGAGTAGGGTTGGCTACACCTTC. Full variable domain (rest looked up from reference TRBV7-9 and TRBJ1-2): DTGVSQNPRHKITKRGQNVTFRCDPISEHNRLYWYRQTLGQGPEFLTYFQNEAQLEKSRLLSDRFSAERPKGSFSTLEIQRTEQGDSAMYLCASSQSRVGYTFGSGTRLTVV.